This note documents a single TCR beta chain sequence. As yet, its antigen is unknown. This record comes from a study of vaccination effects on CD4 cells after COVID-19. Assay used: immunoSEQ multiplex PCR; TCRdb lists only in-frame clones, some missing. The repertoire holds some 38,000 clones, with around 69% as singletons. Antigen-specific CD4+ T cells were expanded with viral peptide pools in the ViraFEST assay before sequencing. Upon completion of around 9 days in culture, CD4+ T cells were isolated. Convalescent patients had PCR-confirmed SARS-CoV-2 infection between March and December 2020. Days 3 and 7 were when half the medium was replaced with IL-2 medium. CDR3 length: 16 amino acids. The J segment lost 5 bases and the V segment lost 0 bases, leaving 8 bases of the junction unmatched. Germline V CDR1 and CDR2: LGHNA, YSLEER.

This clonotype was sampled from a human donor who had a prior SARS-CoV-2 infection. The sequenced sample was CD4+ T cells from PBMCs cultured with HCoV-NL63 spike peptides, obtained before COVID-19 vaccination. The rearrangement uses TRBV4-3 and TRBJ1-2; TRBD1 matches 8 bases. CDR3 in DNA: TGCGCCAGCAGCCAAGATCTGAACAGGGGGAGGTATGGCTACACCTTC. Its protein is CASSQDLNRGRYGYTF.